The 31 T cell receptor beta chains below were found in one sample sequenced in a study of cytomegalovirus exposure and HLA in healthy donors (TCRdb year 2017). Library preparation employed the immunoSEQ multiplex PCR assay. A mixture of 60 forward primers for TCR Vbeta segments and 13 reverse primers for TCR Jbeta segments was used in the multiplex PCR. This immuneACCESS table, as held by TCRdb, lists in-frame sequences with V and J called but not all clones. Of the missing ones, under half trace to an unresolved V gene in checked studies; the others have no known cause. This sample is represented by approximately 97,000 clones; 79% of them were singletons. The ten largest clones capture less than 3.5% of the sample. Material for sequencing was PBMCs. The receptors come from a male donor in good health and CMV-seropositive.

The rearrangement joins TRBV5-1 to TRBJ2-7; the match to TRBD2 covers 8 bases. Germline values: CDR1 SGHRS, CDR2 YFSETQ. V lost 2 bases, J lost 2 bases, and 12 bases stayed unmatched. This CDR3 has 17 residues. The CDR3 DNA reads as TGCGCCAGCAGCTTAGGTTTGGTAGCGGGAAGCGCCTACGAGCAGTACTTC. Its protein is CASSLGLVAGSAYEQYF.

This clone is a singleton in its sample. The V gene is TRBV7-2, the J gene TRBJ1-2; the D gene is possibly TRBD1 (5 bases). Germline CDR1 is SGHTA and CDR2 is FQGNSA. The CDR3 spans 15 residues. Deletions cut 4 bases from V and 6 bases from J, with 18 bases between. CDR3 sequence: CASSSGGGYRDGYTF. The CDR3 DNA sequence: TGTGCCAGCAGCTCCGGGGGAGGATACCGGGATGGCTACACCTTC.

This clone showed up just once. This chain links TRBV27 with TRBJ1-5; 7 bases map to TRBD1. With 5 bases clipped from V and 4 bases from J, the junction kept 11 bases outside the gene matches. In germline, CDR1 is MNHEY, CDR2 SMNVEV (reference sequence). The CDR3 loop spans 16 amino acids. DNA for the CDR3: TGTGCCAGCAGTCCTATTGGAGACAGGGTAAATCAGCCCCAGCATTTT. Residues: CASSPIGDRVNQPQHF.

CDR3: CASSLFGTGYGYTF. In DNA form, the CDR3 reads TGTGCCAGCAGTTTATTTGGCACAGGCTATGGCTACACCTTC. The chain couples TRBV27 to TRBJ1-2; D may be TRBD1 (5 bases). The CDR3 runs to 14 residues. The germline gives CDR1 MNHEY, CDR2 SMNVEV (reference sequence). With 1 base removed from V and 4 bases from J, the gap between germline ends came to 10 bases.

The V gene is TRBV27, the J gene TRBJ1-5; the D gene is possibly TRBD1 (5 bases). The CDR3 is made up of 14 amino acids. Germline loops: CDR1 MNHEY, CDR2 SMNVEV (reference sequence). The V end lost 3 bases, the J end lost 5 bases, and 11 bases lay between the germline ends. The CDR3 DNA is TGTGCCAGCAGTTTGAGGGGAGGAGATCAGCCCCAGCATTTT. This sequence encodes CASSLRGGDQPQHF.

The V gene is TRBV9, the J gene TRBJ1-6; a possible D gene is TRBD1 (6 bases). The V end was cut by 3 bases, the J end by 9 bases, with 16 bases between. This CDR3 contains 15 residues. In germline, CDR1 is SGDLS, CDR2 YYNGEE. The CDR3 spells CASSEWGGTSSPLHF. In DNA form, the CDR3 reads TGTGCCAGCAGCGAATGGGGGGGGACAAGTTCACCCCTCCACTTT.

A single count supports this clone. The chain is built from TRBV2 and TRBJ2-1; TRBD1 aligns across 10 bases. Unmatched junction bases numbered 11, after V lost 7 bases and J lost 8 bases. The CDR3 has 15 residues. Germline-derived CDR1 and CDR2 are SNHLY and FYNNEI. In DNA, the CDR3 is TGTGCCAGCACCATAGACAGGGGGCTTTACTATGAGCAGTTCTTC. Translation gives CASTIDRGLYYEQFF. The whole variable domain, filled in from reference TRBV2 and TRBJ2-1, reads EPEVTQTPSHQVTQMGQEVILRCVPISNHLYFYWYRQILGQKVEFLVSFYNNEISEKSEIFDDQFSVERPDGSNFTLKIRSTKLEDSAMYFCASTIDRGLYYEQFFGPGTRLTVL.

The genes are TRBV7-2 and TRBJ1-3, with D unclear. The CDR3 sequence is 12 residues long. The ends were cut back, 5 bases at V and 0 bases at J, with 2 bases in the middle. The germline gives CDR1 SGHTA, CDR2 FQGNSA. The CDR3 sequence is CASSRSGNTIYF. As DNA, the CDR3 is TGTGCCAGCAGCCGCTCTGGAAACACCATATATTTT.

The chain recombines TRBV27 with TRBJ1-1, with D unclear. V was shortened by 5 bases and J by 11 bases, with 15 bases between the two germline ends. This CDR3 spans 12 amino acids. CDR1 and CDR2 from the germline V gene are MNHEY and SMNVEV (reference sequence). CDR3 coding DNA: TGTGCCAGCAGTGCCTTTGGACTAAAGGCTTTCTTT. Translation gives CASSAFGLKAFF.

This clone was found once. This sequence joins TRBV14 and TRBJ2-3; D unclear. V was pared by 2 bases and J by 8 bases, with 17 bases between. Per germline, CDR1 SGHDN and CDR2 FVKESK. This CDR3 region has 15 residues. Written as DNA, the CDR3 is TGTGCCAGCAGCCAATTCTCTGGGCAACGTGCTACGCAGTATTTT. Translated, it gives CASSQFSGQRATQYF.

The CDR3 loop reads CASSLQGRNTEAFF. The CDR3 DNA sequence: TGCGCCAGCAGTCTCCAGGGTAGAAACACTGAAGCTTTCTTT. This chain joins TRBV23-1 and TRBJ1-1; D might be TRBD1 (5 bases). TRBV23-1 is designated an ORF whose function remains uncertain. The CDR3 contains 14 residues. The V end lost 4 bases, the J end lost 2 bases, and 11 bases lay between the germline ends.

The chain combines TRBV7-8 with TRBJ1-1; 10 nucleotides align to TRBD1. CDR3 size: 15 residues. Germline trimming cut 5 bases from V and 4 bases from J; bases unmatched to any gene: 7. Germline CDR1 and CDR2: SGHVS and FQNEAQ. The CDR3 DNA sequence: TGTGCCAGCAGCCAGACGGGACAGGGGACCACTGAAGCTTTCTTT. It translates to CASSQTGQGTTEAFF.

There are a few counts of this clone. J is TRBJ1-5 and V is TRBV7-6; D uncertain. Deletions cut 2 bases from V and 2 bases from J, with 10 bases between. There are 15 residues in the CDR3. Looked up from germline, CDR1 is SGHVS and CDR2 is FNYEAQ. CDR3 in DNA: TGTGCCAGCAGCTTATTAGCCACGGGCAATCAGCCCCAGCATTTT. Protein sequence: CASSLLATGNQPQHF.

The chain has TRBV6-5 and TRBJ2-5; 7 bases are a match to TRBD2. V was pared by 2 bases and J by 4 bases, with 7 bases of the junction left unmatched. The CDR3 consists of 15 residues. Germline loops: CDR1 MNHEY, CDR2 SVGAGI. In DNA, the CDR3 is TGTGCCAGCAGTTACGGGGGGGGTTCCAGAGAGACCCAGTACTTC. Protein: CASSYGGGSRETQYF.

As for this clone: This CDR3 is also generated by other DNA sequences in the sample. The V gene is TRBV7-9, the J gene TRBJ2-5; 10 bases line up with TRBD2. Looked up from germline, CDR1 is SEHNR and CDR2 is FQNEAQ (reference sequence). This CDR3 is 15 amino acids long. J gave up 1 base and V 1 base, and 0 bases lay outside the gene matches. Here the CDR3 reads CASSLVAGGQETQYF. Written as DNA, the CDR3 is TGTGCCAGCAGCTTAGTAGCGGGGGGCCAAGAGACCCAGTACTTC.

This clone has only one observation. CDR3 residues: CASSLYWRGARKSNEQFF. CDR3 nucleotide sequence: TGCGCCAGCAGCTTGTATTGGCGGGGGGCTAGGAAATCCAATGAGCAGTTCTTC. This chain joins TRBV5-1 and TRBJ2-1; 8 nucleotides align to TRBD2. This CDR3 contains 18 residues. Germline V gene lookup returns CDR1 SGHRS and CDR2 YFSETQ. J gave up 6 bases and V 1 base, and 15 bases lay outside the gene matches.

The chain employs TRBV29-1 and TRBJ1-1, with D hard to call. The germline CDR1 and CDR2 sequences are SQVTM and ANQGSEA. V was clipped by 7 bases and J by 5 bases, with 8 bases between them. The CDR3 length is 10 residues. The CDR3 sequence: CSGGGTEAFF. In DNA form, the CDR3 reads TGCAGCGGGGGAGGGACTGAAGCTTTCTTT.

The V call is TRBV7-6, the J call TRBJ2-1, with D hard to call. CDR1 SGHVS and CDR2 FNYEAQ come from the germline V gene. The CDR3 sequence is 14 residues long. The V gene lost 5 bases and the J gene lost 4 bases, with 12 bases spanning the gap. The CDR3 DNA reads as TGTGCCAGCAGCCCTTGGAGCGCATACAATGAGCAGTTCTTC. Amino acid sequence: CASSPWSAYNEQFF.

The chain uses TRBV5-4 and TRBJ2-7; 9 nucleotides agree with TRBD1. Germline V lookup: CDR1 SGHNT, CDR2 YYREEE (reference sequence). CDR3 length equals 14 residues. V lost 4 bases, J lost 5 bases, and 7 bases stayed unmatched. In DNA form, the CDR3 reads TGTGCCAGCAGCCCCGGACAGGGGACCCACGAGCAGTACTTC. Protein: CASSPGQGTHEQYF.

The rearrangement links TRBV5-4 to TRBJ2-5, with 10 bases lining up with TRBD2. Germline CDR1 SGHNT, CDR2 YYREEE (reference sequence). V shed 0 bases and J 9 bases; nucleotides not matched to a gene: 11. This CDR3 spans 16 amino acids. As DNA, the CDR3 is TGTGCCAGCAGCTTGGCCTTAGAGCGGGGGGGCCGCTCCCAGTACTTC. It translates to CASSLALERGGRSQYF. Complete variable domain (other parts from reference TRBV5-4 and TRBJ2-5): ETGVTQSPTHLIKTRGQQVTLRCSSQSGHNTVSWYQQALGQGPQFIFQYYREEENGRGNFPPRFSGLQFPNYSSELNVNALELDDSALYLCASSLALERGGRSQYFGPGTRLLVL.

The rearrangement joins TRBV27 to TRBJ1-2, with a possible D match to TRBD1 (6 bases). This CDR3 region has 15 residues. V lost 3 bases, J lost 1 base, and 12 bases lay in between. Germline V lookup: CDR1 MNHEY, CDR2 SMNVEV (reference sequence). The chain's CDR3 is CASSLTGQFNYGYTF. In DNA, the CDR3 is TGTGCCAGCAGTTTGACTGGACAGTTTAACTATGGCTACACCTTC.

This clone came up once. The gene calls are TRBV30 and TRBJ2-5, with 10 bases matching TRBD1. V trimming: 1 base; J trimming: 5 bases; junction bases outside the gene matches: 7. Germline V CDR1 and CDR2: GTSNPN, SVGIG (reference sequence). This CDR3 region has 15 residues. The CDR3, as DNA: TGTGCCTGGAGTGGGACAGGGGGGGTCGGGGAGACCCAGTACTTC. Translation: CAWSGTGGVGETQYF.

CDR3 sequence reads: CASSSGPGSSLNEKLFF. CDR3 in DNA: TGTGCCAGCTCTTCCGGGCCGGGGTCGAGCCTTAATGAAAAACTGTTTTTT. The genes are TRBV18 and TRBJ1-4, with no clear D. Germline V CDR1 and CDR2: KGHSH, LQKENI. The CDR3 is made up of 17 amino acids. Trimming removed 6 bases at V and 4 bases at J, with 21 bases between.

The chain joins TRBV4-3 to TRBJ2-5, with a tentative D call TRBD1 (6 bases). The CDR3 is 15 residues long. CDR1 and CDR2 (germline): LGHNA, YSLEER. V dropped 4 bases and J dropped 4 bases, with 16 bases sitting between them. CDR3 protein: CASSPQGGIGETQYF. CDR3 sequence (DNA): TGCGCCAGCAGCCCCCAAGGGGGAATTGGAGAGACCCAGTACTTC.

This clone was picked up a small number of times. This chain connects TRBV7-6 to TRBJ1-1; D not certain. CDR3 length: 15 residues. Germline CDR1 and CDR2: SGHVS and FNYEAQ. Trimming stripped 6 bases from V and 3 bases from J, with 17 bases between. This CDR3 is CASSYLRAADTEAFF. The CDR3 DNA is TGTGCCAGCAGTTATCTGAGGGCTGCGGACACTGAAGCTTTCTTT.

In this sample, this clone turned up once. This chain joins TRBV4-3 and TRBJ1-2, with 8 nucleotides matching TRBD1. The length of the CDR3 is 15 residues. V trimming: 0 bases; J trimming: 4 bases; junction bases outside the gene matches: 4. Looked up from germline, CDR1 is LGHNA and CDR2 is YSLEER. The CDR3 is CASSQENRGAYGYTF. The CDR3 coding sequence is TGCGCCAGCAGCCAAGAGAACAGGGGGGCCTATGGCTACACCTTC.

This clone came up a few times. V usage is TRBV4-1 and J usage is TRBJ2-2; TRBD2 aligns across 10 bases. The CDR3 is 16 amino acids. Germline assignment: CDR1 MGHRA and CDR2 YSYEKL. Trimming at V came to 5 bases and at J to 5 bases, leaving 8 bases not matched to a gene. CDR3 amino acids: CASSFLAGVGTGELFF. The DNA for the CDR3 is TGCGCCAGCAGCTTCCTAGCGGGGGTAGGAACCGGGGAGCTGTTTTTT.

The CDR3 nucleotides are TGTGCCAGCAGCCTCGTTGGAGGGGGGGCCTGGGAGACCCAGTACTTC. It specifies CASSLVGGGAWETQYF. This sequence joins TRBV14 and TRBJ2-5; tentatively, D is TRBD2 (7 bases). CDR3 size: 16 residues. Looked up from germline, CDR1 is SGHDN and CDR2 is FVKESK. Deletions cut 4 bases from V and 5 bases from J, with 20 bases between.

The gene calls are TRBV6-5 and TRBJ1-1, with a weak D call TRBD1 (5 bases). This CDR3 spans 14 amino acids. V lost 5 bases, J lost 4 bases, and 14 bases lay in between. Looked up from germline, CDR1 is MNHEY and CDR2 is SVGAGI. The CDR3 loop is CASSNAWRGTEAFF. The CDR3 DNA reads TGTGCCAGCAGTAACGCTTGGAGGGGCACTGAAGCTTTCTTT.

The CDR3: CASSSGGLTDTQYF. CDR3 DNA sequence: TGTGCCAGCAGCTCTGGGGGCCTCACAGATACGCAGTATTTT. V is TRBV7-8 and J is TRBJ2-3; D perhaps matches TRBD1 (6 bases). The CDR3 covers 14 residues. Trimming took 4 bases from V and 2 from J, leaving 10 bases between them. Germline assignment: CDR1 SGHVS and CDR2 FQNEAQ.

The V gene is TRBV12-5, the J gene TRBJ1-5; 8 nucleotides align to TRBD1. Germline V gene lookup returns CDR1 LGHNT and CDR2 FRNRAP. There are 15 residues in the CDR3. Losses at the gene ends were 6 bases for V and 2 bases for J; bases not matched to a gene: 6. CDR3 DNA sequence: TGTGCTAGTGGCCCCGGACAGGGAGGCAATCAGCCCCAGCATTTT. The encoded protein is CASGPGQGGNQPQHF.